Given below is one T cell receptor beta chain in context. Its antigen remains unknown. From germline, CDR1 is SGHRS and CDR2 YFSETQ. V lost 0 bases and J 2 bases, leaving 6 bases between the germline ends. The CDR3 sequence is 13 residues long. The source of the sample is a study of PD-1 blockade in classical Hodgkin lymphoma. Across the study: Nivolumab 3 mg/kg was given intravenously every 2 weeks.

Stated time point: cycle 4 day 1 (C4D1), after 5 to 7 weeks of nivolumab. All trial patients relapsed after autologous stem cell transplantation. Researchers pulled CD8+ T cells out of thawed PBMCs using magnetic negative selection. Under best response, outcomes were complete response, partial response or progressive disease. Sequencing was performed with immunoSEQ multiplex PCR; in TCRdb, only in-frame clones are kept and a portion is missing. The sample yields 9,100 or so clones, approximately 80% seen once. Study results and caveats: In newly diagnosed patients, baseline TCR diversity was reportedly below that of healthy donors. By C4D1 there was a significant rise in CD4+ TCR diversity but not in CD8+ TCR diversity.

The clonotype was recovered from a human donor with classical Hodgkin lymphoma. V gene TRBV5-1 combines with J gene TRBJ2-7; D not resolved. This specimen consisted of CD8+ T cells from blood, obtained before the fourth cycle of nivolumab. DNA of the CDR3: TGCGCCAGCAGCTTGGTGGACGCCTACGAGCAGTACTTC. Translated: CASSLVDAYEQYF. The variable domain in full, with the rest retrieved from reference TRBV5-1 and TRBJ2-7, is KAGVTQTPRYLIKTRGQQVTLSCSPISGHRSVSWYQQTPGQGLQFLFEYFSETQRNKGNFPGRFSGRQFSNSRSEMNVSTLELGDSALYLCASSLVDAYEQYFGPGTRLTVT.